A selection of T cell receptor beta chains follows, all from one sample in a study of control samples from healthy donors and cancer patients. Repertoires were generated with immunoSEQ multiplex PCR, while TCRdb's copy carries only in-frame clones and drops some. Of some 23,000 clones in the sample, 75% to 90% are singletons; the top ten hold about two fifths. The source material was PBMCs. The receptors were gathered from a man aged 55 to 70 with head and neck cancer. Each CDR3 is given with its conserved first and last residue. The D gene is left open where the match is weak. Some rows have no size entry. The others give once, few or many, or a class for an expanded clone.

>TRBV11-3|TRBJ2-1|NA|NA
CASSLTGEVNEQFF
TGTGCCAGCAGCCTAACAGGGGAGGTAAATGAGCAGTTCTTC
>TRBV18|TRBJ1-5|TRBD1|NA
CASSLGQGAGNQPQHF
TGTGCCAGCTCGCTCGGACAGGGGGCCGGCAATCAGCCCCAGCATTTT
>TRBV30|TRBJ1-5|NA|once
CAWSVQPDQPQHF
TGTGCCTGGAGTGTACAACCAGATCAGCCCCAGCATTTT
>TRBV4-1|TRBJ1-1|NA|NA
CASSQDGAQNLNTEAFF
TGCGCCAGCAGCCAAGATGGGGCGCAGAACTTGAACACTGAAGCTTTCTTT
>TRBV5-1|TRBJ1-4|TRBD1|NA
CASSLGTGDEKLFF
TGCGCCAGCAGCCTCGGGACAGGAGATGAAAAACTGTTTTTT
>TRBV2|TRBJ2-1|TRBD1|NA
CASSEGTGGVQFF
TGTGCCAGCAGTGAGGGGACAGGGGGTGTGCAGTTCTTC
>TRBV12-5|TRBJ1-6|NA|NA
CASGSGGKSPLHF
TGTGCTAGTGGTTCGGGGGGCAAGTCACCCCTCCACTTT
>TRBV27|TRBJ1-4|TRBD1|NA
CASSLDRGGEKLFF
TGTGCCAGCAGTTTGGACAGGGGTGGAGAAAAACTGTTTTTT
>TRBV2|TRBJ2-1|NA|NA
CASSEESGSYNEQFF
TGTGCCAGCAGTGAAGAATCGGGCTCCTACAATGAGCAGTTCTTC
>TRBV5-1|TRBJ2-1|TRBD2|NA
CASSSIAGGSSYNEQFF
TGCGCCAGCAGTTCCATAGCGGGAGGGAGCTCCTACAATGAGCAGTTCTTC
>TRBV10-3|TRBJ2-5|NA|NA
CAIRGRWGQQETQYF
TGTGCCATCAGGGGCCGGTGGGGGCAGCAAGAGACCCAGTACTTC
>TRBV5-6|TRBJ2-4|NA|NA
CASSLEGSIQYF
TGTGCCAGCAGCTTGGAAGGGAGCATTCAGTACTTC
>TRBV5-6|TRBJ1-2|NA|NA
CASSLRVTDYGYTF
TGTGCCAGCAGCTTGAGGGTAACGGACTATGGCTACACCTTC
>TRBV7-3|TRBJ1-3|NA|NA
CASRGVSRGNTIYF
TGTGCCAGCAGAGGAGTCTCTAGGGGAAACACCATATATTTT